This T cell receptor (beta chain) was observed in a study of blood T cell repertoires in COVID-19. Overall study context: Specimens from acute and convalescent COVID-19 originated in the United States, Italy and Spain. The analysed material was cDNA or gDNA that came from T cells, B-cell-depleted T cells, or PBMCs.

With 0 bases removed from V and 5 bases from J, the gap between germline ends came to 7 bases. Per germline, CDR1 SGHDN and CDR2 FVKESK. This CDR3 has 13 amino acids. Sequencing used immunoSEQ multiplex PCR; TCRdb keeps in-frame clones, though not all of them. This sample has roughly 280,000 clones, with 86% found just once. V usage is TRBV14 and J usage is TRBJ1-2, with no clear D. The receptor was isolated from a man aged 35 to 55 with active or convalescent COVID-19. The sequenced sample was peripheral blood. The CDR3 coding sequence is TGTGCCAGCAGCCAAGAGCCGACTTATGGCTACACCTTC. Translated: CASSQEPTYGYTF.